The TCR beta chain under discussion was sequenced for a study of T cell repertoires in cytomegalovirus infection (dated by TCRdb to the late 2010s). In terms of the full investigation: The peptide stimulations were aimed at well-studied HLA-B-restricted epitopes as well as recently identified HLA-C-restricted CMV epitopes, whose presentation resists viral immunomodulation. Because public TCR beta signatures pointed to carriage of CMV infection together with the matching HLA type, the HLA type of each donor mattered for the analysis.

The run used an Illumina HiSeq 1500. TCRdb ran its own pipeline on the public reads, namely fastp trimming at Q25 and MiXCR clone calling, and kept in-frame beta chains. Rows merge per CDR3 protein into single entries with the most common DNA and genes. Within this sample are fewer than 350,000 distinct CDR3 sequences, with roughly 29% of them counted one time only. 20% of the sample rests with the top ten. V and J lose 0 bases and 2 bases, and a span of 14 bases separates them. There are 17 amino acids in the CDR3, from cysteine to phenylalanine inclusive. This entry keeps only the CDR3 DNA: 51 bases, framed from base 1. In the germline V gene (reference sequence), CDR1 corresponds to MNHEY and CDR2 to SMNVEV. Overall results and qualifications from the work: In the ex vivo response, HLA-C-restricted CMV-specific TCR beta clonotypes were dominant, and in two of eight donors the single most frequent clonotype came from this HLA-C-restricted group. Cumulative frequency of public TCR beta family members discriminated carriers of CMV infection plus the relevant HLA type in this cohort and an independent roughly 330-donor cohort.

This clonotype was observed a handful of times. The target of this receptor is not known. Base qualities are missing; no much larger clone stands one base away. The treatment or condition label here, explained by the study, means: in vitro stimulation with specific CMV peptide epitopes to enrich CMV-specific T cells. The V gene is TRBV27 and the J gene is TRBJ2-1; the best D guess is TRBD2, with 6 bases matching. This sequence was found in a human donor in good health (CMV status not recorded). Some clones in this sample may be carry-over from other donors' samples. Sequenced here: cultured PBMCs, sampled from culture after CMV antigen stimulation. The sequenced DNA is TGTGCCAGCAGTTTATCGTACGGGACTCTAACCTACAATGAGCAGTTCTTC. Translated, this gives CASSLSYGTLTYNEQFF.